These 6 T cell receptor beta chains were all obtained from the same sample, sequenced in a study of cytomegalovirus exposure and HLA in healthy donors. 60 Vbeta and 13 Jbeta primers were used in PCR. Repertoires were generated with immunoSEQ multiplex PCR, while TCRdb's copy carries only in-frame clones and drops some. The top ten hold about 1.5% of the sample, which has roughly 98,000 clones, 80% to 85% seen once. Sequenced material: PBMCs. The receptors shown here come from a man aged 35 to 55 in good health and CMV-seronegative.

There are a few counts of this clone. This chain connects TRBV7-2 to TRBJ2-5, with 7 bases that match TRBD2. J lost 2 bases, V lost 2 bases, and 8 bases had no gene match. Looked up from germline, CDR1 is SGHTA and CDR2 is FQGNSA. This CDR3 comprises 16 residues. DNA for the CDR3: TGTGCCAGCAGCTTAAGTGTCGGGGGGAGTCAAGAGACCCAGTACTTC. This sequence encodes CASSLSVGGSQETQYF.

CDR3 sequence (DNA): TGTGCCAGCAGCTCGGGACTTCCTTCCTACGAGCAGTACTTC. Residues: CASSSGLPSYEQYF. The V call is TRBV7-3, the J call TRBJ2-7, with TRBD2 as a possible D gene (6 bases). This CDR3 contains 14 residues. V lost 4 bases to trimming and J lost 1 base, with 11 bases between them. Germline V CDR1 and CDR2: SGHTA, FQGTGA.

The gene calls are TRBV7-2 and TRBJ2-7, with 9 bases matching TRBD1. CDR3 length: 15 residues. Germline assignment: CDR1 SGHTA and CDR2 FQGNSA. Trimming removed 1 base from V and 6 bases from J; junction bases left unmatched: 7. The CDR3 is CASSLEGTGTREQYF. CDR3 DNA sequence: TGTGCCAGCAGCTTAGAGGGGACAGGGACTCGCGAGCAGTACTTC.

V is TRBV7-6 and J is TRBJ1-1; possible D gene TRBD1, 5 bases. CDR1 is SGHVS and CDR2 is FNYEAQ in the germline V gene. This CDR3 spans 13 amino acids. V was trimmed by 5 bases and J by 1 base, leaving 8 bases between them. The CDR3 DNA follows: TGTGCCAGCAGCGCACAGGAGAACACTGAAGCTTTCTTT. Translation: CASSAQENTEAFF.

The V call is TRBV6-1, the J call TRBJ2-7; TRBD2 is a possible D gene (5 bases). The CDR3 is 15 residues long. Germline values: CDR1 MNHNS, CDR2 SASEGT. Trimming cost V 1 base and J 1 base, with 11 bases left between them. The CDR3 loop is CASSEEPGSSYEQYF. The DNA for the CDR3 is TGTGCCAGCAGTGAAGAACCGGGGTCGTCCTACGAGCAGTACTTC.

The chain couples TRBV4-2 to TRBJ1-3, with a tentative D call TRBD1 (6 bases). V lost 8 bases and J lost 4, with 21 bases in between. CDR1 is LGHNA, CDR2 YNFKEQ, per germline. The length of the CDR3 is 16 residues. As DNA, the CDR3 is TGTGCCAGCCGCCGGGACACCAAAACGCGGGGAAACACCATATATTTT. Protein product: CASRRDTKTRGNTIYF.